Listed here are 19 T cell receptor beta chains from one sample, sequenced in a study of cytomegalovirus exposure and HLA in healthy donors (dated by TCRdb to 2017 to 2019). Libraries were built with the immunoSEQ multiplex PCR assay. For the multiplex PCR, a mixture combining 60 forward primers for TCR Vbeta segments and 13 reverse primers for TCR Jbeta segments was used. The table comes from immuneACCESS by way of TCRdb, which keeps in-frame sequences with V and J called. Part of the clones is missing from these tables; in studies checked, under half for an unresolved V gene and the rest for unknown reasons. In this sample the table shows roughly 190,000 clones, around 77% of which occur a single time. The top ten clones comprise roughly 1.9% of the sample. The sequencing input was PBMCs. These receptors all come from a woman in her twenties or thirties in good health and CMV-seropositive.

The V and J genes are TRBV6-5 and TRBJ2-1; D uncertain. There are 14 residues in the CDR3. The V gene lost 8 bases and the J gene lost 8 bases, with 19 bases spanning the gap. CDR1 is MNHEY and CDR2 is SVGAGI in the germline V gene. The CDR3 protein is CASRINSGLYEQFF. The CDR3 region has the DNA TGTGCCAGCCGGATAAACTCGGGTCTTTATGAGCAGTTCTTC.

Here the CDR3 DNA reads TGTGCCAGCAGCTATGCCGGGGCGAACACCGGGGAGCTGTTTTTT. Encoded protein: CASSYAGANTGELFF. The gene calls are TRBV7-2 and TRBJ2-2; the D gene is possibly TRBD2 (5 bases). Trimming pared 4 bases from V and 0 bases from J, leaving 9 bases between. The CDR3 spans 15 residues. Per the germline V gene, CDR1 is SGHTA and CDR2 is FQGNSA.

This chain joins TRBV25-1 and TRBJ2-3, with 9 bases that match TRBD2. Germline-derived CDR1 and CDR2 are MGHDK and SYGVNS. V shed 0 bases and J 1 base; nucleotides not matched to a gene: 2. The CDR3 is made up of 16 amino acids. The CDR3 coding sequence is TGTGCCAGCAGTGAATATCCTAGCGGGGGCACAGATACGCAGTATTTT. Translation: CASSEYPSGGTDTQYF.

This rearrangement joins TRBV2 to TRBJ2-1; no definite D call. CDR3 length: 12 amino acids. Germline values: CDR1 SNHLY, CDR2 FYNNEI. The V end lost 5 bases, the J end lost 5 bases, and 7 bases lay between the germline ends. CDR3 nucleotide sequence: TGTGCCAGCAGTCTCCGCGACAATGAGCAGTTCTTC. It yields the protein CASSLRDNEQFF. Full variable domain (remainder filled in from reference TRBV2 and TRBJ2-1): EPEVTQTPSHQVTQMGQEVILRCVPISNHLYFYWYRQILGQKVEFLVSFYNNEISEKSEIFDDQFSVERPDGSNFTLKIRSTKLEDSAMYFCASSLRDNEQFFGPGTRLTVL.

This clone was seen once. The chain uses TRBV5-1 and TRBJ1-2; 7 positions match TRBD1. Germline loops: CDR1 SGHRS, CDR2 YFSETQ. The V gene end was trimmed by 4 bases and the J gene end by 4 bases; junction bases not matched to a gene: 4. The CDR3 sequence is 13 residues long. In DNA form, the CDR3 reads TGCGCCAGCAGCCGGGGACAGCTCTATGGCTACACCTTC. Translating it yields CASSRGQLYGYTF.

V gene TRBV27 combines with J gene TRBJ1-5, with a weak D call TRBD1 (6 bases). The CDR3 extends over 14 amino acids. Germline CDR1 is MNHEY and CDR2 is SMNVEV (reference sequence). With 3 bases removed from V and 6 bases from J, the gap between germline ends came to 12 bases. CDR3 sequence reads: CASSFQGPAQPQHF. In DNA, the CDR3 is TGTGCCAGCAGTTTTCAGGGGCCGGCTCAGCCCCAGCATTTT.

The chain combines TRBV2 with TRBJ2-3; D is unresolved. V was clipped by 3 bases and J by 0 bases, with 7 bases between them. Per the germline V gene, CDR1 is SNHLY and CDR2 is FYNNEI. This CDR3 has 14 amino acids. CDR3 amino acids: CASSDGSSTDTQYF. CDR3 DNA: TGTGCCAGCAGTGATGGTAGCAGCACAGATACGCAGTATTTT.

CDR3 nucleotides: TGTGCCAGCAGCTTGGCTAGCGGGAGCACAGATACGCAGTATTTT. Protein: CASSLASGSTDTQYF. V and J are TRBV5-4 and TRBJ2-3; 8 nucleotides agree with TRBD2. V gave up 0 bases and J gave up 0 bases; unmatched junction bases: 0. Germline assignment: CDR1 SGHNT and CDR2 YYREEE (reference sequence). This CDR3 spans 15 amino acids.

The rearrangement links TRBV15 to TRBJ1-4; D not resolved. V lost 0 bases, J lost 0 bases, and 5 bases lay in between. This CDR3 has 15 residues. Germline V gene lookup returns CDR1 LNHNV and CDR2 YYDKDF (reference sequence). The DNA of the CDR3 is TGTGCCACCAGCAGAGATTCTACAACTAATGAAAAACTGTTTTTT. Its protein product is CATSRDSTTNEKLFF.

The rearrangement links TRBV30 to TRBJ1-4; D is ambiguous. Germline CDR1 reads GTSNPN; CDR2 reads SVGIG (reference sequence). This CDR3 has 14 amino acids. V was trimmed by 1 base and J by 0 bases, leaving 6 bases between them. DNA for the CDR3: TGTGCCTGGAGTGCCTACGCAACTAATGAAAAACTGTTTTTT. Protein product: CAWSAYATNEKLFF.

V gene TRBV4-1 combines with J gene TRBJ1-2; D is unresolved. The germline V gene encodes CDR1 MGHRA and CDR2 YSYEKL. V lost 4 bases to trimming and J lost 8 bases, with 14 bases between them. There are 13 residues in the CDR3. Written as DNA, the CDR3 is TGCGCCAGCAGCCTGGTTAGGCGGGTCGGCTACACCTTC. Translation gives CASSLVRRVGYTF.

The chain joins TRBV29-1 to TRBJ2-7, with D tentatively TRBD2 (6 bases). This CDR3 contains 14 residues. V dropped 6 bases and J dropped 6 bases, with 21 bases sitting between them. CDR1 is SQVTM, CDR2 ANQGSEA, per germline. CDR3: CSVEADGPAGEQYF. CDR3 sequence (DNA): TGCAGCGTCGAGGCCGACGGTCCAGCGGGCGAGCAGTACTTC.

The sample holds a few counts of this clone. V gene TRBV6-1 combines with J gene TRBJ2-4; the D gene is possibly TRBD1 (5 bases). Germline V lookup: CDR1 MNHNS, CDR2 SASEGT. The CDR3 is 13 amino acids. V dropped 1 base and J dropped 8 bases, with 9 bases sitting between them. The chain's CDR3 is CASSEERGYIQYF. CDR3 sequence (DNA): TGTGCCAGCAGTGAAGAAAGGGGCTACATTCAGTACTTC.

V is TRBV9 and J is TRBJ1-2; D may be TRBD1 (5 bases). The CDR3 is 13 amino acids. V was trimmed by 4 bases and J by 4 bases, leaving 11 bases between them. Per the germline V gene, CDR1 is SGDLS and CDR2 is YYNGEE. The CDR3 nucleotides are TGTGCCAGCAGCAAGGGACTTCGCTATGGCTACACCTTC. Translation: CASSKGLRYGYTF.

The chain joins TRBV30 to TRBJ2-3, with TRBD1 identical over 7 bases. CDR1 and CDR2 (germline): GTSNPN, SVGIG (reference sequence). V shed 4 bases and J 4 bases; nucleotides not matched to a gene: 5. This CDR3 is 13 amino acids long. DNA for the CDR3: TGTGCCTGGAATAGGGGGCAGTCAGATACGCAGTATTTT. It specifies CAWNRGQSDTQYF.

This clone has a handful of counts. The chain employs TRBV25-1 and TRBJ2-3; 7 nucleotides line up with TRBD2. The CDR3 length is 15 residues. Germline V gene lookup returns CDR1 MGHDK and CDR2 SYGVNS. V was clipped by 5 bases and J by 3 bases; unmatched bases: 8. This CDR3 is CASSWFSRGTDTQYF. CDR3 nucleotides: TGTGCCAGCAGTTGGTTCTCGCGGGGGACAGATACGCAGTATTTT. Full variable domain (missing parts from reference TRBV25-1 and TRBJ2-3): EADIYQTPRYLVIGTGKKITLECSQTMGHDKMYWYQQDPGMELHLIHYSYGVNSTEKGDLSSESTVSRIRTEHFPLTLESARPSHTSQYLCASSWFSRGTDTQYFGPGTRLTVL.

The CDR3 reads CVSGAGNSPLHF. In DNA form, the CDR3 reads TGTGTCTCGGGCGCGGGGAATTCACCCCTCCACTTT. This chain joins TRBV28 and TRBJ1-6; D gene unclear. The CDR3 length is 12 residues. Germline V gene sequence: CDR1 MDHEN, CDR2 SYDVKM.

The chain recombines TRBV5-4 with TRBJ1-2, with D maybe TRBD1 (5 bases). The CDR3 loop spans 14 amino acids. Germline V CDR1 and CDR2: SGHNT, YYREEE (reference sequence). Trimming removed 3 bases from V and 8 bases from J, with 17 bases in between. CDR3 region: CASSSQVGGGGYTF. In nucleotides, the CDR3 is TGTGCCAGCAGCTCCCAGGTCGGGGGTGGCGGCTACACCTTC. Filled out from reference TRBV5-4 and TRBJ1-2, the complete variable domain reads ETGVTQSPTHLIKTRGQQVTLRCSSQSGHNTVSWYQQALGQGPQFIFQYYREEENGRGNFPPRFSGLQFPNYSSELNVNALELDDSALYLCASSSQVGGGGYTFGSGTRLTVV.

The chain is built from TRBV19 and TRBJ2-1; 9 bases are a match to TRBD2. The CDR3 runs to 15 residues. Germline CDR1 is LNHDA and CDR2 is SQIVND (reference sequence). J was trimmed by 7 bases and V by 7 bases; bases with no gene match: 11. The CDR3 nucleotides read TGTGCCAGTAACCTCAATAGCGGGAGTAGGAATGAGCAGTTCTTC. Amino acids: CASNLNSGSRNEQFF.